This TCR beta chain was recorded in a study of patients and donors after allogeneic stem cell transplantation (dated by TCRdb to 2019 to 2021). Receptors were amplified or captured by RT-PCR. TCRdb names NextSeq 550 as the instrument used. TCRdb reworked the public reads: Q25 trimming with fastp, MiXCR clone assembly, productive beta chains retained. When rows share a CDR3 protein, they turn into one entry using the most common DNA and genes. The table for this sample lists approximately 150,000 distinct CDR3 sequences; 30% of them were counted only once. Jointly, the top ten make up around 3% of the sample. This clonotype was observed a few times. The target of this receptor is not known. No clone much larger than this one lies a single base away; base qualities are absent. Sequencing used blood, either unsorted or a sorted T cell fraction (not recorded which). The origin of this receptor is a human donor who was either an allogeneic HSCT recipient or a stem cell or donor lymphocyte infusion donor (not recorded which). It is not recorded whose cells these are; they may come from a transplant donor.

In nucleotide form, the sequence is TGTGCCAGCACAACCAGTGGGGTATTCTATGGCTACACCTTC. Its protein product is CASTTSGVFYGYTF. The chain was built from TRBV6-2 or TRBV6-3 and TRBJ1-2, with the D gene uncertain. Its CDR3 holds 14 amino acids, cysteine through phenylalanine. Only the CDR3 DNA is retained, 42 bases long and in frame from the first base. Trimming costs V 7 bases and J 4 bases, and their ends lie 16 bases apart. As encoded in the germline V gene, CDR1 is MNHEY while CDR2 is SVGEGT.